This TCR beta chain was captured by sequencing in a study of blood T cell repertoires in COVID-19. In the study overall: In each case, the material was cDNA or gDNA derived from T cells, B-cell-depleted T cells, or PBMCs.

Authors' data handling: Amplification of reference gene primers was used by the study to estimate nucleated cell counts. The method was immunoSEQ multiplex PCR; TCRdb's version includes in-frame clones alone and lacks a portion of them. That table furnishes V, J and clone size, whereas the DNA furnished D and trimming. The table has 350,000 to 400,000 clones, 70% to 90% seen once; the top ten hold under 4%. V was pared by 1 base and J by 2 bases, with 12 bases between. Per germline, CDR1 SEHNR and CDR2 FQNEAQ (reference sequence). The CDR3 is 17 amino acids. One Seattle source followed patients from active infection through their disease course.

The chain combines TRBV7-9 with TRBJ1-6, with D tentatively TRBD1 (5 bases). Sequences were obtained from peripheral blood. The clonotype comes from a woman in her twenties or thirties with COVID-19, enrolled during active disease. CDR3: CASSLGSRQPYNSPLHF. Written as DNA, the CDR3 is TGTGCCAGCAGCTTAGGAAGCAGACAGCCCTATAATTCACCCCTCCACTTT.